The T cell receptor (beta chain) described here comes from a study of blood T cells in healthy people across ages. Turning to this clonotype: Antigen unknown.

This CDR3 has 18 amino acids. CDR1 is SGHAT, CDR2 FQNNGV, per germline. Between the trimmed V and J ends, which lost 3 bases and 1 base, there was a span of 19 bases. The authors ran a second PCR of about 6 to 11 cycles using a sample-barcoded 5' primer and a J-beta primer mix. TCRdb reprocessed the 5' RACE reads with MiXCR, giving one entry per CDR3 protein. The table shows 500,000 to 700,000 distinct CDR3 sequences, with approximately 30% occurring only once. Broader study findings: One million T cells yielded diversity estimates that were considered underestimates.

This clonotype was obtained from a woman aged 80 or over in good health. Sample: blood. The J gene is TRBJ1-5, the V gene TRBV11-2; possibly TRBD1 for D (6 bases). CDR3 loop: CASSFWHRGTSSNQPQHF. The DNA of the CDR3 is TGTGCCAGCAGCTTTTGGCATCGGGGGACAAGCAGCAATCAGCCCCAGCATTTT.